This T cell receptor (beta chain) was sequenced in a study of T cell repertoires in cytomegalovirus infection. Study information: Peptides in the study included HLA-C-restricted and HLA-B-restricted CMV epitopes. Public TCR beta signature analysis indicated the presence of both CMV infection and matching HLA type.

Via MiXCR, TCRdb re-called the reads, giving one row per CDR3 protein. The sample includes 350,000 to 400,000 distinct CDR3 sequences, about 35% of them seen just once. Comments on this clonotype: Its antigen is still unknown.

The study's findings and limits: Based on cumulative public TCR beta family frequency, carriers of CMV plus the relevant HLA were identified.

The sequence was obtained from a human donor in good health (CMV status not recorded). Some clones in this sample may be carry-over from other donors' samples. The sample consisted of cultured PBMCs, taken from culture after CMV antigen stimulation.

The CDR3 protein is CASRANNEQFF. The CDR3 nucleotides read TGTGCCAGCAGAGCCAACAATGAGCAGTTCTTC. This chain joins TRBV6-1 and TRBJ2-1; D not certain. Germline V gives CDR1 MNHNS, CDR2 SASEGT. V dropped 6 bases and J dropped 5 bases, with 5 bases sitting between them. The CDR3 has 11 residues.